Listed below are T cell receptor beta chains from one sample, sequenced in a study of cytomegalovirus exposure and HLA in healthy donors. Clones were sequenced by immunoSEQ multiplex PCR, and TCRdb holds only the in-frame ones, with some missing. Among 150,000 to 200,000 clones, 85% to 90% were seen once, and the ten largest hold 4% to 4.5%. The specimen was PBMCs. Receptor source: a man aged 18 to 30 in good health and CMV-seropositive. CDR3s include the opening cysteine and the closing phenylalanine or tryptophan. D genes are given only for firm matches. For some rows the clone size is stated as once, few or many, or as a class when expanded; others skip it.

v_gene: TRBV19
j_gene: TRBJ2-7
d_gene: TRBD2
abundance: -
CDR3aa: CASSVSGRAREQYF
CDR3nt: TGTGCCAGTAGTGTTAGCGGGAGGGCTCGCGAGCAGTACTTC

v_gene: TRBV15
j_gene: TRBJ2-7
d_gene: TRBD1
abundance: -
CDR3aa: CATSRGTGVGNEQYF
CDR3nt: TGTGCCACCAGCAGGGGGACAGGGGTTGGAAACGAGCAGTACTTC

v_gene: TRBV27
j_gene: TRBJ2-7
d_gene: TRBD2
abundance: -
CDR3aa: CASKRTSGSSYEQYF
CDR3nt: TGTGCCAGCAAAAGGACTAGCGGGAGCTCCTACGAGCAGTACTTC

v_gene: TRBV6-1
j_gene: TRBJ1-2
d_gene: -
abundance: -
CDR3aa: CASSEMGGYGYTF
CDR3nt: TGTGCCAGCAGTGAAATGGGGGGTTACGGCTACACCTTC

v_gene: TRBV14
j_gene: TRBJ1-1
d_gene: -
abundance: -
CDR3aa: CASSRLPGGGTEAFF
CDR3nt: TGTGCCAGCAGTCGATTGCCGGGCGGGGGCACTGAAGCTTTCTTT

v_gene: TRBV28
j_gene: TRBJ2-7
d_gene: -
abundance: -
CDR3aa: CASSLWDTTYEQYF
CDR3nt: TGTGCCAGCAGTTTATGGGACACGACCTACGAGCAGTACTTC

v_gene: TRBV4-2
j_gene: TRBJ2-3
d_gene: -
abundance: -
CDR3aa: CASSQERSGSLFTDTQYF
CDR3nt: TGTGCCAGCAGCCAAGAGAGGAGCGGATCACTTTTCACAGATACGCAGTATTTT

v_gene: TRBV19
j_gene: TRBJ1-4
d_gene: -
abundance: -
CDR3aa: CASSSDRVRVKLFF
CDR3nt: TGTGCCAGTAGTTCCGACCGTGTACGGGTAAAACTGTTTTTT

v_gene: TRBV5-1
j_gene: TRBJ2-7
d_gene: -
abundance: -
CDR3aa: CASSPTGTFEYEQYF
CDR3nt: TGCGCCAGCAGCCCTACCGGGACATTCGAGTACGAGCAGTACTTC

v_gene: TRBV6-5
j_gene: TRBJ1-1
d_gene: -
abundance: once
CDR3aa: CASSKMNTEAFF
CDR3nt: TGTGCCAGCAGCAAAATGAACACTGAAGCTTTCTTT

v_gene: TRBV28
j_gene: TRBJ2-1
d_gene: TRBD2
abundance: -
CDR3aa: CASSPGLAGPYEQFF
CDR3nt: TGTGCCAGCAGTCCGGGACTAGCGGGACCCTATGAGCAGTTCTTC

v_gene: TRBV7-3
j_gene: TRBJ2-3
d_gene: -
abundance: -
CDR3aa: CASSLRASTDTQYF
CDR3nt: TGTGCCAGCAGCCTAAGGGCTTCCACAGATACGCAGTATTTT

v_gene: TRBV15
j_gene: TRBJ2-7
d_gene: -
abundance: -
CDR3aa: CATSRGRGRDYYEQYF
CDR3nt: TGTGCCACCAGCAGAGGGAGGGGGAGGGACTACTACGAGCAGTACTTC

v_gene: TRBV7-6
j_gene: TRBJ2-1
d_gene: -
abundance: -
CDR3aa: CASSFSGSSYNEQFF
CDR3nt: TGTGCCAGCAGCTTCTCGGGGAGCTCCTACAATGAGCAGTTCTTC

v_gene: TRBV11-3
j_gene: TRBJ2-2
d_gene: TRBD2
abundance: -
CDR3aa: CASSLRAGAGELFF
CDR3nt: TGTGCCAGCAGCTTACGAGCGGGAGCTGGGGAGCTGTTTTTT

v_gene: TRBV7-2
j_gene: TRBJ2-7
d_gene: TRBD2
abundance: -
CDR3aa: CASSLEDGRSYEQYF
CDR3nt: TGTGCCAGCAGCTTAGAGGACGGGAGGTCCTACGAGCAGTACTTC